These 30 T cell receptor beta chains originate from one sample sequenced in a study of OX40 agonist ivuxolimab in advanced cancers. Assay: immunoSEQ multiplex PCR; the TCRdb copy retains only in-frame clones and omits some. This sample has tens of thousands of clones, with 80% to 90% found just once. This sample comprised CD4+ or CD8+ T cells sorted from blood, obtained in a trial of the OX40 agonist ivuxolimab. The receptors shown here come from an adult with an advanced solid tumor such as melanoma, head and neck, liver or kidney cancer.

The V call is TRBV5-4, the J call TRBJ2-3, with 8 bases that match TRBD1. The CDR3 has 16 residues. The trim removed 4 bases at V and 7 bases at J, leaving 14 bases unmatched. Germline CDR1 reads SGHNT; CDR2 reads YYREEE (reference sequence). For the CDR3, the DNA is TGTGCCAGCAGCACAGACAGGGGCCACTTCGAAAATACGCAGTATTTT. Translation: CASSTDRGHFENTQYF.

The chain joins TRBV19 to TRBJ2-3; unclear D gene. Looked up from germline, CDR1 is LNHDA and CDR2 is SQIVND (reference sequence). The V end was cut by 6 bases, the J end by 0 bases, with 13 bases between. This CDR3 is built from 15 residues. The DNA of the CDR3 is TGTGCCAGTAGCCTAAGAGACACTAGCACAGATACGCAGTATTTT. Its translation: CASSLRDTSTDTQYF.

The chain has TRBV19 and TRBJ1-1; no reliable D call. Germline loops: CDR1 LNHDA, CDR2 SQIVND (reference sequence). This CDR3 has 12 residues. The V and J ends lost 10 bases and 2 bases respectively, with 11 bases between them. CDR3 sequence: CATHRTNTEAFF. CDR3 DNA: TGTGCCACCCACAGAACCAACACTGAAGCTTTCTTT.

The V and J genes are TRBV5-1 and TRBJ2-5; perhaps TRBD1 as D (6 bases). CDR3 length: 14 residues. Trimming stripped 2 bases from V and 1 base from J, with 9 bases between. Germline lookup yields CDR1 SGHRS and CDR2 YFSETQ. The chain's CDR3 is CASSFGGGQETQYF. The CDR3 coding sequence is TGCGCCAGCAGCTTTGGGGGCGGCCAAGAGACCCAGTACTTC.

The V and J genes are TRBV18 and TRBJ1-6, with TRBD1 as a possible D gene (5 bases). Between the trimmed V and J ends, which lost 8 bases and 8 bases, there was a span of 13 bases. Germline CDR1 and CDR2: KGHSH and LQKENI. The CDR3 has 13 amino acids. DNA of the CDR3: TGTGCCAGCGGGGCTTGGACGGATTCACCCCTCCACTTT. It encodes CASGAWTDSPLHF.

The chain employs TRBV6-6 and TRBJ2-7; the match to TRBD1 covers 9 bases. J lost 4 bases, V lost 4 bases, and 5 bases had no gene match. Germline V lookup: CDR1 MNHNY, CDR2 SVGAGI (reference sequence). The CDR3 has 14 residues. CDR3 bases: TGTGCCAGCAGTTTAGGACAGGGGAGGTACGAGCAGTACTTC. This gives the protein CASSLGQGRYEQYF.

The chain employs TRBV7-2 and TRBJ2-3; tentative D call: TRBD2 (7 bases). CDR1 and CDR2 from the germline V gene are SGHTA and FQGNSA. Trimming removed 5 bases from V and 3 bases from J, with 21 bases in between. The CDR3 length is 17 residues. The CDR3 DNA is TGTGCCAGCAGCCCAGAGGGGGGAGGGTTAATAACAGATACGCAGTATTTT. This sequence encodes CASSPEGGGLITDTQYF.

Only one count was recorded for this clone. The genes are TRBV7-8 and TRBJ1-2, with 11 bases that match TRBD1. V dropped 5 bases and J dropped 2; count of bases not matched to a gene: 7. Germline V gene data show CDR1 as SGHVS and CDR2 as FQNEAQ. This CDR3 has 16 residues. The CDR3: CASSRRDRGNNYGYTF. The CDR3 coding sequence is TGTGCCAGCAGCCGACGGGACAGGGGGAACAACTATGGCTACACCTTC.

V and J are TRBV30 and TRBJ2-7, with D unclear. Germline CDR1 GTSNPN, CDR2 SVGIG (reference sequence). Deletions cut 1 base from V and 4 bases from J, with 11 bases between. This CDR3 spans 13 amino acids. Here the CDR3 DNA reads TGTGCCTGGAGTGGGACCTCTCCGTACGAGCAGTACTTC. This codes for CAWSGTSPYEQYF.

The chain recombines TRBV27 with TRBJ2-5; 11 bases agree with TRBD2. Looked up from germline, CDR1 is MNHEY and CDR2 is SMNVEV (reference sequence). V shed 7 bases and J 5 bases; nucleotides not matched to a gene: 15. The CDR3 extends over 17 amino acids. This chain's CDR3 is CASKILTSGTLGETQYF. CDR3 nucleotide sequence: TGTGCCAGCAAAATATTGACTAGCGGGACCTTGGGGGAGACCCAGTACTTC.

The rearrangement links TRBV5-1 to TRBJ2-2; the D gene is possibly TRBD1 (6 bases). This CDR3 is built from 18 residues. V was shortened by 6 bases and J by 1 base, with 22 bases between the two germline ends. Germline V gene lookup returns CDR1 SGHRS and CDR2 YFSETQ. The CDR3 is CASKRPNRGHLNTGELFF. CDR3 bases: TGCGCCAGCAAGAGACCGAATAGGGGACACTTGAACACCGGGGAGCTGTTTTTT.

V gene TRBV7-8 combines with J gene TRBJ1-1, with 9 bases identical to TRBD1. Losses at the gene ends were 4 bases for V and 7 bases for J; bases not matched to a gene: 10. The CDR3 has 15 amino acids. Germline-derived CDR1 and CDR2 are SGHVS and FQNEAQ. CDR3 DNA: TGTGCCAGCAGCTCCCGACAGGGGGTCAACGGTGAAGCTTTCTTT. Protein product: CASSSRQGVNGEAFF.

This clone came up once. The V and J genes are TRBV7-9 and TRBJ2-1; 9 bases map to TRBD1. Germline lookup yields CDR1 SEHNR and CDR2 FQNEAQ (reference sequence). The CDR3 spans 17 residues. J gave up 9 bases and V 1 base, and 13 bases lay outside the gene matches. CDR3 in amino acids: CASSLGHWDRVRVEQFF. The CDR3 DNA reads as TGTGCCAGCAGCTTAGGACACTGGGACAGGGTGAGGGTTGAGCAGTTCTTC. The full variable domain, completed using reference TRBV7-9 and TRBJ2-1, is DTGVSQNPRHKITKRGQNVTFRCDPISEHNRLYWYRQTLGQGPEFLTYFQNEAQLEKSRLLSDRFSAERPKGSFSTLEIQRTEQGDSAMYLCASSLGHWDRVRVEQFFGPGTRLTVL.

The V call is TRBV28, the J call TRBJ2-5; D unresolved. Trimming removed 6 bases at V and 3 bases at J, with 14 bases between. CDR1 and CDR2 from the germline V gene are MDHEN and SYDVKM. The CDR3 runs to 14 residues. CDR3 sequence (DNA): TGTGCCAGCAGGGGCTACCAACCGAAAGAGACCCAGTACTTC. This sequence encodes CASRGYQPKETQYF.

V gene TRBV18 combines with J gene TRBJ1-2, with a tentative D call TRBD1 (6 bases). The CDR3 is 14 residues long. The germline V gene encodes CDR1 KGHSH and CDR2 LQKENI. Trimming took off 1 base at V and 8 bases at J, with 14 bases between the two ends. The CDR3 loop is CASSPQGHDKGYTF. CDR3 DNA sequence: TGTGCCAGCTCACCACAGGGACATGATAAAGGCTACACCTTC.

CDR3 DNA sequence: TGTGCCAGTAGTATGGGGACAGGGGCAGAGACCCAGTACTTC. Residues: CASSMGTGAETQYF. The V call is TRBV19, the J call TRBJ2-5; 10 bases line up with TRBD1. CDR1 LNHDA and CDR2 SQIVND come from the germline V gene (reference sequence). This CDR3 region has 14 residues. The junction had 2 bases not matched to a gene; V was cut back by 3 bases and J by 4 bases.

The chain has TRBV13 and TRBJ2-5; D is possibly TRBD2 (5 bases). The V gene lost 4 bases and the J gene lost 7 bases, with 13 bases spanning the gap. The germline gives CDR1 PRHDT, CDR2 FYEKMQ (reference sequence). The CDR3 has 13 amino acids. CDR3 DNA: TGTGCCAGCAGCTCCAGGCTAGCCGGGACCCAGTACTTC. Its protein product is CASSSRLAGTQYF.

The CDR3 DNA follows: TGTGCCAGCAGCTTAGGGGCGGGGAGCAGTGGAAACTACACCTTC. It encodes CASSLGAGSSGNYTF. The V call is TRBV7-9, the J call TRBJ1-2; D is undetermined. The V and J ends lost 1 base and 10 bases respectively, with 19 bases between them. The CDR3 totals 15 residues. Looked up from germline, CDR1 is SEHNR and CDR2 is FQNEAQ (reference sequence). The full variable domain, with the rest looked up from reference TRBV7-9 and TRBJ1-2, is DTGVSQNPRHKITKRGQNVTFRCDPISEHNRLYWYRQTLGQGPEFLTYFQNEAQLEKSRLLSDRFSAERPKGSFSTLEIQRTEQGDSAMYLCASSLGAGSSGNYTFGSGTRLTVV.

This clone turned up a few times. V and J are TRBV19 and TRBJ2-7; D tentatively fits TRBD1 or TRBD2 (6 bases each). CDR3 size: 14 residues. Trimming took off 9 bases at V and 2 bases at J, with 17 bases between the two ends. Germline CDR1 reads LNHDA; CDR2 reads SQIVND (reference sequence). CDR3 region: CASAFSGAAYEQYF. CDR3 sequence (DNA): TGTGCCAGCGCCTTCTCGGGGGCCGCCTACGAGCAGTACTTC.

This clone was detected only once. The rearrangement uses TRBV4-2 and TRBJ2-3, with D perhaps TRBD2 (6 bases). The CDR3 has 16 amino acids. Germline V lookup: CDR1 LGHNA, CDR2 YNFKEQ. Trimming took 4 bases from V and 6 from J, leaving 20 bases between them. The CDR3 region is CASSRAPAGNVDTQYF. CDR3 nucleotide sequence: TGTGCCAGCAGCCGAGCCCCAGCGGGTAATGTGGATACGCAGTATTTT.

The V and J genes are TRBV5-5 and TRBJ1-6; no firm D call. CDR1 and CDR2 (germline): SGHKS, YYEKEE (reference sequence). The CDR3 has 15 amino acids. The V and J ends lost 0 bases and 6 bases respectively, with 10 bases between them. The CDR3 sequence is CASSLGRRINSPLHF. The CDR3 DNA sequence: TGTGCCAGCAGCTTGGGGCGGAGAATTAATTCACCCCTCCACTTT.

This chain joins TRBV11-3 and TRBJ2-7; D not resolved. V lost 1 base, J lost 4 bases, and 8 bases lay in between. CDR1 is SGHNT, CDR2 YENEEA, per germline. CDR3 length: 13 amino acids. CDR3 in DNA: TGTGCCAGCAGCTTAGTTTCCATTTACGAGCAGTACTTC. It is translated as CASSLVSIYEQYF.

The chain is built from TRBV18 and TRBJ1-5; no clear D gene. The germline V gene encodes CDR1 KGHSH and CDR2 LQKENI. The CDR3 length is 15 residues. V was shortened by 6 bases and J by 0 bases, with 12 bases between the two germline ends. CDR3 amino acids: CASSWNRNSNQPQHF. The CDR3 region has the DNA TGTGCCAGCTCGTGGAACAGAAATAGCAATCAGCCCCAGCATTTT.

The chain recombines TRBV6-1 with TRBJ1-4; 7 bases fit TRBD1. Germline assignment: CDR1 MNHNS and CDR2 SASEGT. This CDR3 comprises 15 residues. Unmatched junction bases numbered 10, after V lost 8 bases and J lost 4 bases. DNA for the CDR3: TGTGCCAGCGGTGGCTTGGACAGGAGTAATGAAAAACTGTTTTTT. This translates into CASGGLDRSNEKLFF.

This chain joins TRBV18 and TRBJ1-2, with 7 bases that match TRBD1. Germline CDR1 reads KGHSH; CDR2 reads LQKENI. This CDR3 comprises 15 residues. J lost 2 bases, V lost 3 bases, and 6 bases had no gene match. The CDR3 reads CASSPLPGQNYGYTF. The CDR3 bases are TGTGCCAGCTCACCGTTGCCGGGACAGAACTATGGCTACACCTTC.

Notes on this clone: Additional DNA sequences in this sample encode the identical CDR3. V is TRBV28 and J is TRBJ1-2; unclear D gene. The length of the CDR3 is 12 residues. Germline V gene data show CDR1 as MDHEN and CDR2 as SYDVKM. Trimming pared 3 bases from V and 8 bases from J, leaving 10 bases between. The CDR3 DNA follows: TGTGCCAGCAGTTTGGGCGTACAGGGCTACACCTTC. It codes for CASSLGVQGYTF.

V and J are TRBV6-5 and TRBJ1-2; 7 nucleotides line up with TRBD1. The CDR3 is 14 residues long. Germline CDR1 MNHEY, CDR2 SVGAGI. V was clipped by 2 bases and J by 9 bases; unmatched bases: 9. The CDR3 nucleotides are TGTGCCAGCAGTTACGGGGGCGACAGGGTTCGCTACACCTTC. Its protein product is CASSYGGDRVRYTF.

This chain connects TRBV7-9 to TRBJ2-5, with 7 nucleotides matching TRBD1. The V gene end was trimmed by 6 bases and the J gene end by 4 bases; junction bases not matched to a gene: 2. CDR3 length equals 12 residues. Germline loops: CDR1 SEHNR, CDR2 FQNEAQ (reference sequence). This CDR3 reads CASRTGIETQYF. The DNA of the CDR3 is TGTGCCAGCAGGACAGGGATAGAGACCCAGTACTTC.

V and J are TRBV6-5 and TRBJ1-6, with D unclear. From germline, CDR1 is MNHEY and CDR2 SVGAGI. V dropped 6 bases and J dropped 2 bases, with 11 bases sitting between them. The CDR3 has 15 residues. Here the CDR3 DNA reads TGTGCCAGCAGGGACCAGAAGCCCTATAATTCACCCCTCCACTTT. Translation: CASRDQKPYNSPLHF.

V gene TRBV30 combines with J gene TRBJ2-3; the match to TRBD1 covers 9 bases. The length of the CDR3 is 15 residues. Unmatched junction bases numbered 5, after V lost 0 bases and J lost 4 bases. Germline loops: CDR1 GTSNPN, CDR2 SVGIG (reference sequence). The CDR3 reads CAWSVGQGLADTQYF. The CDR3 coding sequence is TGTGCCTGGAGTGTAGGACAGGGGTTAGCAGATACGCAGTATTTT.